One T cell receptor beta chain is described in this entry. TCRdb's table, derived via immunoSEQ multiplex PCR, lists solely in-frame clones and lacks some. The sample records about 21,000 clones, 75% to 85% being singletons. This sample is part of a study of OX40 agonist ivuxolimab in advanced cancers. Turning to the study itself: Patients were treated with intravenous ivuxolimab, dosed at 0.01 to 10 mg/kg and infused every 2 weeks. Hepatocellular carcinoma, melanoma, renal cell or head and neck cancer was diagnosed in the dose-escalation patients. Cohort: 80% to 90% men, mean age about 60, aged about 23 to 80.

The timepoints at which blood was sampled were baseline, cycle 4 day 1, and cycle 7 day 1. The germline V gene encodes CDR1 GTSNPN and CDR2 SVGIG (reference sequence). V lost 3 bases and J 7 bases, leaving 18 bases between the germline ends. This CDR3 comprises 14 residues. Sequenced here: CD4+ or CD8+ T cells sorted from blood, sampled in a trial of the OX40 agonist ivuxolimab. The sequence was collected from an adult with an advanced solid tumor such as melanoma, head and neck, liver or kidney cancer. The chain recombines TRBV30 with TRBJ2-5; tentatively, D is TRBD1 or TRBD2 (5 bases each). This CDR3 is CAWRRAGTPGTQYF. In DNA, the CDR3 is TGTGCCTGGAGGAGGGCAGGGACGCCGGGGACCCAGTACTTC.